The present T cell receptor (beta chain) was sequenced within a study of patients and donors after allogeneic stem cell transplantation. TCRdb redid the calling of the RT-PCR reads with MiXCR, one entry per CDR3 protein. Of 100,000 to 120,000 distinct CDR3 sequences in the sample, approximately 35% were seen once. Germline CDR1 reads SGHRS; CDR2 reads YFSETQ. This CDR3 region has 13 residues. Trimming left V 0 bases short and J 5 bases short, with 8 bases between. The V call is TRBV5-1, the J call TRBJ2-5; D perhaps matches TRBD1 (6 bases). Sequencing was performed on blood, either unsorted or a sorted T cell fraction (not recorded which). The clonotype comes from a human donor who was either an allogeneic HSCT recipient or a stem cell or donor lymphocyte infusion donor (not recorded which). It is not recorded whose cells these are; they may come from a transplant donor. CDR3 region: CASSLEGVETQYF. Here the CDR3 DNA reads TGCGCCAGCAGCTTGGAGGGGGTTGAGACCCAGTACTTC. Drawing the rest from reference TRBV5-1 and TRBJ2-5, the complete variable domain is KAGVTQTPRYLIKTRGQQVTLSCSPISGHRSVSWYQQTPGQGLQFLFEYFSETQRNKGNFPGRFSGRQFSNSRSEMNVSTLELGDSALYLCASSLEGVETQYFGPGTRLLVL.